The 18 T cell receptor beta chains in this list originate from one sample, sequenced in a study of cytomegalovirus exposure and HLA in healthy donors. TCRdb's copy holds only in-frame clones and misses some; the assay was immunoSEQ multiplex PCR. The sample includes fewer than 200,000 clones, 86% of them seen just once. Sequencing was carried out using PBMCs. These receptors were collected from a woman younger than 35 in good health and CMV-seronegative.

The V call is TRBV28, the J call TRBJ1-5; 7 bases map to TRBD1. V lost 8 bases, J lost 5 bases, and 3 bases stayed unmatched. Germline V gene sequence: CDR1 MDHEN, CDR2 SYDVKM. This CDR3 is 12 amino acids long. The CDR3 sequence: CASDRVDQPQHF. As DNA, the CDR3 is TGTGCCAGCGACAGGGTCGATCAGCCCCAGCATTTT.

The chain recombines TRBV7-8 with TRBJ2-1; 12 nucleotides align to TRBD2. V lost 4 bases and J lost 3; bases outside the gene matches: 13. The CDR3 has 19 residues. Germline V gives CDR1 SGHVS, CDR2 FQNEAQ. CDR3 region: CASSSLGSLAGGLYNEQFF. The CDR3 DNA sequence: TGTGCCAGCAGCTCCCTTGGATCGCTAGCGGGGGGGCTCTACAATGAGCAGTTCTTC.

The V call is TRBV19, the J call TRBJ2-7, with 10 bases lining up with TRBD1. Per germline, CDR1 LNHDA and CDR2 SQIVND (reference sequence). The CDR3 has 15 residues. Losses at the gene ends were 7 bases for V and 2 bases for J; bases not matched to a gene: 8. The CDR3 region has the DNA TGTGCCAGTACCCCGGGACAGGGGCCGACCTACGAGCAGTACTTC. This translates into CASTPGQGPTYEQYF. Supplemented by reference TRBV19 and TRBJ2-7, the full variable domain reads DGGITQSPKYLFRKEGQNVTLSCEQNLNHDAMYWYRQDPGQGLRLIYYSQIVNDFQKGDIAEGYSVSREKKESFPLTVTSAQKNPTAFYLCASTPGQGPTYEQYFGPGTRLTVT.

V usage is TRBV1 and J usage is TRBJ1-1; TRBD1, as called in the table, went unchecked against the DNA. TRBV1 is a listed pseudogene. The CDR3 has 16 residues. This CDR3 is CTSSQPSQTENTEAFF. The CDR3 DNA reads as TGCACCAGCAGCCAACCATCCCAAACAGAGAACACTGAAGCTTTCTTT.

This clone was found a few times. This sequence joins TRBV7-6 and TRBJ2-7; 8 bases map to TRBD2. Germline-derived CDR1 and CDR2 are SGHVS and FNYEAQ. V trimming: 8 bases; J trimming: 1 base; junction bases outside the gene matches: 4. This CDR3 is built from 13 residues. CDR3 coding DNA: TGTGCCAGCTCAGAGCGGGAGTCCTACGAGCAGTACTTC. Its protein is CASSERESYEQYF.

This chain connects TRBV2 to TRBJ2-7, with D possibly TRBD1 on 6 matching bases. In germline, CDR1 is SNHLY, CDR2 FYNNEI. The V gene lost 8 bases and the J gene lost 2 bases, with 10 bases spanning the gap. The CDR3 covers 12 residues. The CDR3 sequence: CASSPGAYEQYF. The DNA for the CDR3 is TGTGCCAGCTCCCCAGGGGCCTACGAGCAGTACTTC.

V usage is TRBV13 and J usage is TRBJ1-1; the match to TRBD1 covers 8 bases. With 5 bases clipped from V and 7 bases from J, the junction kept 12 bases outside the gene matches. The CDR3 is 15 amino acids. CDR1 PRHDT and CDR2 FYEKMQ come from the germline V gene (reference sequence). The CDR3 DNA follows: TGTGCCAGCAGCCCCGACAGGGGAGGGGTGAGTGAAGCTTTCTTT. Amino acid sequence: CASSPDRGGVSEAFF.

This clone was detected once. The rearrangement joins TRBV7-8 to TRBJ1-5; D is uncertain. The ends were cut back, 2 bases at V and 6 bases at J, with 8 bases in the middle. Germline V lookup: CDR1 SGHVS, CDR2 FQNEAQ. The CDR3 has 13 residues. The CDR3 protein is CASSLSRRQPQHF. The DNA of the CDR3 is TGTGCCAGCAGCTTATCCAGGCGTCAGCCCCAGCATTTT.

The chain employs TRBV18 and TRBJ1-1, with D perhaps TRBD1 (5 bases). Looked up from germline, CDR1 is KGHSH and CDR2 is LQKENI. Between the trimmed V and J ends, which lost 4 bases and 0 bases, there was a span of 12 bases. The CDR3 totals 15 residues. This chain's CDR3 is CASSLGHPVNTEAFF. In DNA, the CDR3 is TGTGCCAGCTCACTAGGACATCCCGTGAACACTGAAGCTTTCTTT.

The V and J genes are TRBV7-6 and TRBJ1-1; possible D gene TRBD1, 5 bases. Deletions cut 3 bases from V and 0 bases from J, with 20 bases between. The CDR3 is 18 residues long. The germline V gene encodes CDR1 SGHVS and CDR2 FNYEAQ. The chain's CDR3 is CASSLITGGRQMNTEAFF. CDR3 nucleotides: TGTGCCAGCAGCTTGATAACCGGGGGGAGGCAGATGAACACTGAAGCTTTCTTT.

The rearrangement links TRBV27 to TRBJ2-5; TRBD1 agrees at 9 bases. V lost 2 bases and J lost 5; bases outside the gene matches: 9. This CDR3 has 16 amino acids. Germline CDR1 and CDR2: MNHEY and SMNVEV (reference sequence). The CDR3 bases are TGTGCCAGCAGTTTACTCAGGGGGACAGGGCGGGAGACCCAGTACTTC. It translates to CASSLLRGTGRETQYF.

The chain carries TRBV6-5 and TRBJ1-4, with D possibly TRBD1 on 5 matching bases. Germline lookup yields CDR1 MNHEY and CDR2 SVGAGI. The CDR3 spans 16 residues. The V gene lost 2 bases and the J gene lost 8 bases, with 18 bases spanning the gap. Here the CDR3 reads CASSYTRPGGSEKLFF. Written as DNA, the CDR3 is TGTGCCAGCAGTTACACCCGTCCGGGGGGATCGGAAAAACTGTTTTTT.

The chain is built from TRBV27 and TRBJ1-6; D is ambiguous. V was pared by 3 bases and J by 10 bases, with 10 bases between. Germline V lookup: CDR1 MNHEY, CDR2 SMNVEV (reference sequence). This CDR3 comprises 13 residues. For the CDR3, the DNA is TGTGCCAGCAGTTTCAGGTCTCCATCACCCCTCCACTTT. This encodes CASSFRSPSPLHF.

This chain links TRBV5-1 with TRBJ2-7; maybe TRBD1 (5 bases). V lost 2 bases and J lost 2, with 14 bases in between. CDR3 size: 15 residues. The germline V gene has CDR1 SGHRS and CDR2 YFSETQ. The CDR3 nucleotides are TGCGCCAGCAGCTTAAGTCAGGGATCAACCTACGAGCAGTACTTC. Its translation: CASSLSQGSTYEQYF.

This chain joins TRBV13 and TRBJ1-1; 9 bases line up with TRBD1. The CDR3 has 15 amino acids. The V segment lost 3 bases and the J segment 5 bases; nucleotides outside the gene matches: 7. The germline gives CDR1 PRHDT, CDR2 FYEKMQ (reference sequence). The CDR3 sequence is CASSLSGQGRTEAFF. The CDR3 DNA follows: TGTGCCAGCAGCTTGTCGGGACAGGGAAGAACTGAAGCTTTCTTT.

This clone appeared many times. Distinct nucleotide sequences in the sample also encode this CDR3. J is TRBJ2-7 and V is TRBV27, with TRBD1 matching over 8 bases. V shed 3 bases and J 3 bases; nucleotides not matched to a gene: 7. Germline CDR1 MNHEY, CDR2 SMNVEV (reference sequence). The CDR3 covers 15 residues. The CDR3 reads CASSFPGQGRYEQYF. CDR3 coding DNA: TGTGCCAGCAGTTTTCCTGGACAGGGTCGCTACGAGCAGTACTTC.

V usage is TRBV4-1 and J usage is TRBJ1-5; D is possibly TRBD1 (6 bases). The V gene's germline CDR1 is MGHRA and CDR2 YSYEKL. The CDR3 length is 17 residues. Trimming shortened V by 4 bases and J by 0 bases, and 16 bases separated the two germline ends. The CDR3 region has the DNA TGCGCCAGCAGCCGCCGCCCCACAGGGCTTAGCAATCAGCCCCAGCATTTT. Translated: CASSRRPTGLSNQPQHF.

The rearrangement joins TRBV9 to TRBJ2-5, with 7 nucleotides matching TRBD1. J was trimmed by 4 bases and V by 4 bases; bases with no gene match: 10. This CDR3 comprises 15 residues. Germline V CDR1 and CDR2: SGDLS, YYNGEE. The CDR3 nucleotides are TGTGCCAGCAGCTTACAGACAGGGTGGGGAGAGACCCAGTACTTC. It specifies CASSLQTGWGETQYF. The whole variable domain, filled in from reference TRBV9 and TRBJ2-5, reads DSGVTQTPKHLITATGQRVTLRCSPRSGDLSVYWYQQSLDQGLQFLIQYYNGEERAKGNILERFSAQQFPDLHSELNLSSLELGDSALYFCASSLQTGWGETQYFGPGTRLLVL.